These T cell receptor beta chains were read from a single sample in a study of vaccination effects on CD4 cells after COVID-19. Their cognate antigens are unknown. Profiling relied on immunoSEQ multiplex PCR, and the TCRdb table lists in-frame clones only, not all of them. Here the sample spans roughly 20,000 clones, about two thirds being singletons. Material: CD4+ T cells from PBMCs cultured with HCoV-229E spike peptides, obtained before COVID-19 vaccination. These receptors were taken from a human donor who received a COVID-19 vaccine. CDR3s include the opening cysteine and the closing phenylalanine or tryptophan. A D gene is named only where the DNA matches it firmly. Size tells how often a clone was seen (once, few, many) or the class of an expanded clone, and some rows leave it out.

TRBV5-1	-	-	TRBJ2-2	TGCGCCAGCAGCTTGCAGTTGTCGGAGACCGGGGAGCTGTTTTTT	CASSLQLSETGELFF
TRBV19	-	-	TRBJ1-1	TGTGCCAGTAGTATAGATCGATTCTTCACTGAAGCTTTCTTT	CASSIDRFFTEAFF
TRBV10-3	-	TRBD2	TRBJ2-1	TGTGCCATCAGAGCCTCTAGCGGGACTTACAATGAGCAGTTCTTC	CAIRASSGTYNEQFF
TRBV7-9	-	-	TRBJ2-2	TGTGCCAGCAGCACCCGTCGACGGGGAAACACCGGGGAGCTGTTTTTT	CASSTRRRGNTGELFF
TRBV30	-	TRBD1	TRBJ1-6	TGTGCCTGGAGTGTAGGTCAGGGGGATAATTCACCCCTCCACTTT	CAWSVGQGDNSPLHF
TRBV29-1	once	-	TRBJ2-3	TGCAGCGTTAATGTCGGGGGAGTGTCAGATACGCAGTATTTT	CSVNVGGVSDTQYF
TRBV9	-	TRBD1	TRBJ1-2	TGTGCCAGCAGCGTAAGCTCCACTCAGGGGGCCCGTAACTATGGCTACACCTTC	CASSVSSTQGARNYGYTF
TRBV4-1	-	-	TRBJ1-1	TGCGCCAGCAGCCAAACGGTGGGGGGGTCTGTGGGCACTGAAGCTTTCTTT	CASSQTVGGSVGTEAFF
TRBV15	-	TRBD1	TRBJ1-3	TGTGCCACCAGCAGTGTAGACAGGGCCTCTGACACCATATATTTT	CATSSVDRASDTIYF
TRBV28	-	-	TRBJ1-6	TGTGCCAGCAGTTTTTCAGGGGTGGATAGATCACCCCTCCACTTT	CASSFSGVDRSPLHF
TRBV19	once	-	TRBJ1-5	TGTGCCAGTACTGCCCAAGCAAATAGCAATCAGCCCCAGCATTTT	CASTAQANSNQPQHF
TRBV5-8	once	-	TRBJ1-2	TGTGCCAGCAGCTTTTCGTCCTATGGCTACACCTTC	CASSFSSYGYTF
TRBV6-2/TRBV6-3	-	-	TRBJ1-2	TGTGCCAGCAGTCGACAGAACTATGGCTACACCTTC	CASSRQNYGYTF
TRBV20-1	-	-	TRBJ1-1	TGCAGTGCTAGCCCGAACACTGAAGCTTTCTTT	CSASPNTEAFF
TRBV9	-	TRBD2	TRBJ2-5	TGTGCCAGCAGCGGGGGGGGGTACCAAGAGACCCAGTACTTC	CASSGGGYQETQYF
TRBV2	-	-	TRBJ2-3	TGTGCCAGCAGTGATAGCAGCTATAGCACAGATACGCAGTATTTT	CASSDSSYSTDTQYF
TRBV20-1	-	-	TRBJ2-1	TGCAGTGCTAGTACTGAGTACAATGAGCAGTTCTTC	CSASTEYNEQFF
TRBV13	-	TRBD1	TRBJ2-7	TGTGCCAGCAGCTCTCGGGACAGAACTCTGAGCGACGAGCAGTACTTC	CASSSRDRTLSDEQYF
TRBV5-5	-	-	TRBJ1-3	TGTGCCAGCAGCCCCGCCAGAAACACCATATATTTT	CASSPARNTIYF
TRBV24-1	-	-	TRBJ2-5	TGTGCCACCAGTGAATCAGGCAGGGGCCAAGAGACCCAGTACTTC	CATSESGRGQETQYF
TRBV27	-	-	TRBJ2-3	TGTGCCAGCAGTTTAGGCCGGGGGCGGCCAGATACGCAGTATTTT	CASSLGRGRPDTQYF
TRBV4-2	few	-	TRBJ2-7	TGTGCCAGCAGCCAAGGGGGTGGAGACTACGAGCAGTACTTC	CASSQGGGDYEQYF
TRBV3-1/TRBV3-2	few	-	TRBJ1-2	TGTGCCAGCAGCCAAGTTTTTCCCACGAGGAGCAGGGCCTATGGCTACACCTTC	CASSQVFPTRSRAYGYTF
TRBV11-2	-	-	TRBJ2-5	TGTGCCAGCAGCTCGGACCCCAGTTTTACGGAGACCCAGTACTTC	CASSSDPSFTETQYF
TRBV10-1	once	TRBD2	TRBJ2-7	TGCGCCAGCAGTGAGCCGTTGGTTCGTCGGACTAGCGGGACCTACGAGCAGTACTTC	CASSEPLVRRTSGTYEQYF
TRBV11-2	-	-	TRBJ1-1	TGTGCCAGCAGCTTAAATACAAGGGGCACTGAAGCTTTCTTT	CASSLNTRGTEAFF
TRBV9	few	TRBD2	TRBJ2-7	TGTGCCAGCAGCACCACTAGCGGTACTTACTACGAGCAGTACTTC	CASSTTSGTYYEQYF
TRBV19	-	-	TRBJ2-2	TGTGCCACAGCGGGACAAAACACCGGGGAGCTGTTTTTT	CATAGQNTGELFF
TRBV29-1	-	-	TRBJ1-1	TGCAGCGTTGAAGCGGGAATGAACACTGAAGCTTTCTTT	CSVEAGMNTEAFF
TRBV6-5	-	-	TRBJ1-3	TGTGCCAGCATGGGGTCGACCTCTGGAAACACCATATATTTT	CASMGSTSGNTIYF
TRBV5-1	-	-	TRBJ2-2	TGCGCCAGCAGATTGGACGGGGCCGGGGAGCTGTTTTTT	CASRLDGAGELFF
TRBV6-5	-	-	TRBJ2-5	TGTGCCAGCAGCAAGTACCAAGAGACCCAGTACTTC	CASSKYQETQYF
TRBV7-9	-	TRBD1	TRBJ1-4	TGTGCCAGCAGCTTAGCCGGACAGGGGAATGAAAAACTGTTTTTT	CASSLAGQGNEKLFF
TRBV5-4	-	-	TRBJ2-1	TGTGCCAGCAGCCCTCAAATGGGAGATGAGCAGTTCTTC	CASSPQMGDEQFF
TRBV5-1	few	-	TRBJ1-1	TGCGCCAGCAGCTTGGCCACGGGTCTGAACACTGAAGCTTTCTTT	CASSLATGLNTEAFF
TRBV11-2	-	-	TRBJ2-7	TGTGCCAGCAGCTTAGGACTCGCGAGGGAGCAGTACTTC	CASSLGLAREQYF
TRBV10-3	-	TRBD1	TRBJ2-7	TGTGCCATCAGCGAGGACAGGGAGTGGTACGAGCAGTACTTC	CAISEDREWYEQYF
TRBV5-1	-	-	TRBJ2-2	TGCGCCAGCAGCTTGGAGTGGAACACCGGGGAGCTGTTTTTT	CASSLEWNTGELFF
TRBV6-5	-	-	TRBJ1-1	TGTGCCAGCAGCCGGAGCGGGACGGCGAACACTGAAGCTTTCTTT	CASSRSGTANTEAFF
TRBV7-7	few	-	TRBJ2-2	TGTGCCAGCAGCTTAGGCAGGACTATACACACCGGGGAGCTGTTTTTT	CASSLGRTIHTGELFF
TRBV14	-	TRBD1	TRBJ2-2	TGTGCCAGCAGTCGGGACAGGGGAGCCACCGGGGAGCTGTTTTTT	CASSRDRGATGELFF
TRBV27	-	-	TRBJ2-1	TGTGCCAGCAGTTTAATAGGGGGGTCGGGGAACAATGAGCAGTTCTTC	CASSLIGGSGNNEQFF
TRBV7-9	-	-	TRBJ1-2	TGTGCCAGCAGCTTGCAGGGCGGCAGCTATGGCTACACCTTC	CASSLQGGSYGYTF
TRBV7-9	-	-	TRBJ2-7	TGTGCCAGCACCCCTGGGAGCTCCTACGAGCAGTACTTC	CASTPGSSYEQYF
TRBV30	-	-	TRBJ1-5	TGTGCCTGGAGTGTAGGAGCTTATAGCAATCAGCCCCAGCATTTT	CAWSVGAYSNQPQHF
TRBV2	-	-	TRBJ2-6	TGTGCCAGCAGTGGTCAGGTCGGGGCCAACGTCCTGACTTTC	CASSGQVGANVLTF
TRBV2	-	-	TRBJ2-7	TGTGCCAGCAGGTCGTCGGGGCTGGAGCAGTACTTC	CASRSSGLEQYF
TRBV6-4	-	TRBD2	TRBJ2-5	TGTGCCAGCAGTGACTCGCCCTCAACACGGGAGGACGGAGAGACCCAGTACTTC	CASSDSPSTREDGETQYF
TRBV6-1	-	-	TRBJ1-1	TGTGCCAGCAGTGAAGCCGGACACACTGAAGCTTTCTTT	CASSEAGHTEAFF
TRBV4-1	few	TRBD2	TRBJ2-1	TGCGCCAGCAGCCAAGATCGCCCGACTAGCGGGAGCCGTAATGAGCAGTTCTTC	CASSQDRPTSGSRNEQFF
TRBV28	-	TRBD1	TRBJ1-2	TGTGCCAGCAGTCGAGGGGGCTTGGACTATGGCTACACCTTC	CASSRGGLDYGYTF